This T cell receptor (beta chain) was identified during a study of long-term antiretroviral therapy in people with HIV (dated by TCRdb to between 2021 and 2022). About the study as a whole: The earliest samples were collected about a decade before the 2015 WHO recommendation for immediate ART, when ART was typically delayed until CD4 counts fell. This retrospective serial study examined whether starting ART and sustained HIV suppression were associated with changes in the composition and diversity of the TRB repertoire in peripheral blood. A total of some 200 cryopreserved PBMC samples came from roughly 30 adults with confirmed HIV infection and were collected serially over a mean of roughly six years (range 1-12). Among the roughly 30 participants with HIV, ten to twelve were female. No cross-contamination during QIAcube processing was seen in test extractions of a monoclonal T-cell line run alongside 33 polyclonal samples.

Beyond this particular receptor, the publication reports: Since PBMC availability was limited, sequencing covered only the TCR beta chain, with no alpha chain pairing. Because cell numbers in pre-ART samples were limited, unsorted PBMC were profiled instead of sorted CD4+ and CD8+ T cells. HIV repertoires had narrower CDR3 length ranges than controls, and the network structure suggested an antigen-experienced repertoire that shifted only slightly toward naive after ART. Expanded TRB clones identified before ART initiation dominated the repertoire at all time points, although this dominance fluctuated and declined in many PLHIV after ART. Starting ART was linked to a significant rise in TRB diversity, yet even after long-term ART the diversity remained significantly lower than in transplant donor controls. Inferences about post-ART repertoire changes are limited because no data were available on ART adherence, viral resistance or therapy changes. The samples span the years 2004 to 2017, and the ART regimens used may be less effective than current regimens.

To be included, a participant needed at least one PBMC sample from before ART initiation plus at least two post-ART samples. Every participant with HIV received treatment in the United States of America. Before DNA extraction, cryopreserved samples of roughly 1-10 million PBMC were thawed and washed. At the time of the earliest PBMC sample, participants with HIV were aged between about 20 and 55 years. Per participant, PBMC samples came from 1-4 timepoints prior to ART initiation and 2-8 timepoints following ART initiation, for a median of 7 samples. For every participant, serial HIV viral load, CD4+ T-cell count, ART history and demographic data were obtained. Using a Qiagen kit on a QIAcube, genomic DNA was extracted from unsorted PBMC, with samples processed in batches of 12. The immunoSEQ hsTCRB v3.0 assay was used at survey level resolution to sequence the TRB variable region. The target sequencing depth for TRB was about 40,000-55,000 T-cell genomes per sample. Pooled TRB libraries were sequenced on an Illumina MiSeq with a v3 150-cycle kit. The study's own analysis went as follows. Repertoire analysis was performed in R inside a reproducible Nextflow workflow that covered QC, data transformation and analysis. LymphoSeq2, an R package for exploring AIRR-Seq data, was used to implement custom analyses. After excluding a few samples that yielded fewer than 5000 total TRB sequences, 188 HIV repertoires remained for analysis. Among the roughly 200 retained HIV repertoires, 55 to 60 were collected before ART initiation and approximately 130 were collected after ART initiation. Each repertoire was downsampled to 5000 TRB nucleotide sequences, and summary statistics were averaged across 100 downsampling iterations. TRB sequences were retained for analysis only if CDR3 regions of at least seven amino acids were present. Diversity was measured with a Shannon entropy-derived clonality score and the Gini coefficient. In the repertoire networks, any two of the top 5000 CDR3 amino acid sequences were connected whenever the two sequences differed by an edit distance of one. GLIPH2 predicted antigen specificity groups and MHC restriction for TRB CDR3 amino acid sequences. To flag known associations with CMV, EBV, HIV or tissue antigens, CDR3 amino acid sequences were compared against VDJdb and McPAS-TCR. Pre-ART, post-ART and control groups were compared with Wilcoxon signed-rank tests and Holm-Bonferroni correction. Drawn from immuneACCESS, this table holds only the in-frame rearrangements with V and J called that TCRdb kept. Clones are partly lost; checked studies trace under half to an unresolved V gene and leave the rest unexplained. The DNA was the basis for D and trimming; V, J and clone size are from that table. Present in this sample are 25,000 to 30,000 clones, around 85% of which were seen just once. About 8.6% of the sample lies in the top ten.

The CDR3 measures 15 amino acids from cysteine to phenylalanine. The retained sequence is limited to the CDR3, 45 bases, with the frame set at the first base. Trimming takes 6 bases off V and 4 bases off J; junction bases not matched to a gene: 12. Taken from the germline V gene, the CDR1 and CDR2 loops are SQVTM and ANQGSEA. For this clone: It has no known antigen specificity. Base-call qualities are not available, and no considerably larger clone is one nucleotide away.

This receptor was taken from a man in his forties with HIV. This chain joins TRBV29-1 to TRBJ1-5, with TRBD1 identical over 7 junction bases. The sequencing here drew on unsorted PBMCs, taken 3 years after starting antiretroviral therapy. The CDR3 region: CSVSSGGGTNQPQHF. The DNA sequence is TGCAGCGTCTCCTCAGGGGGGGGCACAAATCAGCCCCAGCATTTT.